This note documents a single T cell receptor (beta chain) sequence. These data belong to a study of blood T cell repertoires in COVID-19. Profiled with immunoSEQ multiplex PCR; TCRdb holds only in-frame clones, not every one. The sample has 25,000 to 35,000 clones, about 92% seen once. Per the germline V gene, CDR1 is SGHRS and CDR2 is YFSETQ. V lost 5 bases to trimming and J lost 3 bases; unmatched junction nucleotides: 7. CDR3 length: 15 residues. Enrolment of Seattle patients took place during active infection, and they were followed longitudinally. The sequencing sample was made of peripheral blood. The chain couples TRBV5-1 to TRBJ2-3; 9 bases align to TRBD2. The sequence came from a woman aged 70-85 years with COVID-19, enrolled during active disease. CDR3 sequence reads: CASRDSGSRTDTQYF. DNA for the CDR3: TGCGCCAGCAGGGATAGCGGGAGTAGGACAGATACGCAGTATTTT.